The clone carrying this TCR beta chain occurred many times. This entry is derived from a study of molecular identifiers for immune sequencing clone quantification. Across the whole study: In replicates, RNA from about 21,000 or 97,000 naive CD8 cells was divided five ways and four parts were sequenced.

CDR3 length equals 18 residues. Germline loops: CDR1 LNHNV, CDR2 YYDKDF (reference sequence). With 0 bases removed from V and 0 bases from J, the gap between germline ends came to 15 bases. TCRdb re-called the PCR reads with MiXCR, one entry per CDR3 protein. Of 300,000 to 400,000 distinct CDR3 sequences listed, roughly 24% are singletons. This chain joins TRBV15 and TRBJ1-5; D gene unclear. This TCR was recovered from a human donor in good health. Some libraries in this study had Jurkat cell RNA spiked in. Sample: naive CD8+ T cells from blood, with Jurkat cell RNA spiked in. Subset noted: FACS-sorted CD8+CD4-CCR7+CD45RA+ naive T cells. The CDR3 spells CATSRESTRIYSNQPQHF. The CDR3 nucleotides are TGTGCCACCAGCAGAGAGTCGACTCGCATATATAGCAATCAGCCCCAGCATTTT.